Presented here are 32 T cell receptor beta chains from one specimen sequenced in a study of identical twins. A single record per CDR3 protein comes from TCRdb applying MiXCR to the 5' RACE reads. The profile shows about 150,000 distinct CDR3 sequences, around 3.6% of them singletons. Sequencing input: memory T cells sorted from blood. These TCRs come from a man younger than 30 in good health.

Turning to this clonotype: The junction departs from germline at one end; a sequencing error may be responsible. The CDR3 region is CSSSYSDIRSSYEQYF. DNA of the CDR3: TGTTCCAGCAGTTACTCTGATATCAGGAGCTCCTACGAGCAGTACTTC. J is TRBJ2-7 and V is TRBV6-2 or TRBV6-3; D is unresolved. Germline V gene lookup returns CDR1 MNHEY and CDR2 SVGEGT. The CDR3 runs to 16 residues.

At least ten counts were recorded for this clonotype. The chain recombines TRBV5-1 with TRBJ1-1, with a tentative D call TRBD1 (6 bases). The V end lost 0 bases, the J end lost 3 bases, and 9 bases lay between the germline ends. The CDR3 is made up of 14 amino acids. Germline loops: CDR1 SGHRS, CDR2 YFSETQ. CDR3 sequence reads: CASSLGYRDTEAFF. The DNA of the CDR3 is TGCGCCAGCAGCTTGGGGTACAGGGACACTGAAGCTTTCTTT.

This clonotype was found a few times. This sequence joins TRBV7-2 and TRBJ2-1, with 8 bases matching TRBD2. From germline, CDR1 is SGHTA and CDR2 FQGNSA. Germline trimming cut 1 base from V and 4 bases from J; bases unmatched to any gene: 6. The length of the CDR3 is 16 residues. The CDR3 DNA sequence: TGTGCCAGCAGCTTAGTTAGCGGGACTAAATACAATGAGCAGTTCTTC. This sequence encodes CASSLVSGTKYNEQFF. Drawing the rest from reference TRBV7-2 and TRBJ2-1, the complete variable domain is GAGVSQSPSNKVTEKGKDVELRCDPISGHTALYWYRQSLGQGLEFLIYFQGNSAPDKSGLPSDRFSAERTGGSVSTLTIQRTQQEDSAVYLCASSLVSGTKYNEQFFGPGTRLTVL.

This clonotype was recorded many times. The chain recombines TRBV20-1 with TRBJ1-5; no clear D. Germline CDR1 DFQATT, CDR2 SNEGSKA (reference sequence). V lost 6 bases to trimming and J lost 0 bases, with 18 bases between them. The CDR3 loop spans 16 amino acids. CDR3 DNA: TGCAGTGCGGAAGGTGGTGTTCTCCATAGCAATCAGCCCCAGCATTTT. The encoded protein is CSAEGGVLHSNQPQHF.

Many counts were recorded for this clonotype. The gene calls are TRBV20-1 and TRBJ2-1; D perhaps matches TRBD1 (6 bases). Trimming left V 2 bases short and J 10 bases short, with 18 bases between. Germline loops: CDR1 DFQATT, CDR2 SNEGSKA (reference sequence). The CDR3 runs to 14 residues. The chain's CDR3 is CSARSLRGGDEQFF. Written as DNA, the CDR3 is TGCAGTGCTAGATCCCTTCGTGGGGGCGACGAGCAGTTCTTC.

In its sample, this clonotype was seen many times. The chain joins TRBV6-2 or TRBV6-3 to TRBJ2-7; possible D gene TRBD1, 6 bases. CDR1 and CDR2 (germline): MNHEY, SVGEGT. Trimming stripped 2 bases from V and 4 bases from J, with 18 bases between. The length of the CDR3 is 16 residues. CDR3 in DNA: TGTGCCAGCAGTTACAGTGCAACGGGACACCCTTACGAGCAGTACTTC. As protein: CASSYSATGHPYEQYF.

This clonotype was counted ten times or more. The V and J genes are TRBV15 and TRBJ2-2, with TRBD1 as a possible D gene (5 bases). Trimming removed 1 base from V and 7 bases from J, with 16 bases in between. The germline V gene encodes CDR1 LNHNV and CDR2 YYDKDF (reference sequence). This CDR3 comprises 16 residues. CDR3 loop: CATSRAAGMWGGELFF. As DNA, the CDR3 is TGTGCCACCAGCAGAGCTGCAGGGATGTGGGGCGGGGAGCTGTTTTTT.

Many counts were recorded for this clonotype. This chain joins TRBV12-3 or TRBV12-4 and TRBJ2-4; 12 bases are shared with TRBD2. V was pared by 6 bases and J by 6 bases, with 3 bases of the junction left unmatched. This CDR3 contains 14 residues. In DNA form, the CDR3 reads TGTGCCAGCAGCCTGGGACTAGCGGGAAACATTCAGTACTTC. It yields the protein CASSLGLAGNIQYF.

This clonotype has a count of ten or more. The chain is built from TRBV5-1 and TRBJ1-4; unclear D gene. The germline gives CDR1 SGHRS, CDR2 YFSETQ. The CDR3 runs 14 residues. Trimming removed 0 bases at V and 0 bases at J, with 3 bases between. This chain's CDR3 is CASSLGATNEKLFF. The CDR3 DNA reads as TGCGCCAGCAGCTTGGGTGCAACTAATGAAAAACTGTTTTTT. The whole variable domain, remainder taken from reference TRBV5-1 and TRBJ1-4, is KAGVTQTPRYLIKTRGQQVTLSCSPISGHRSVSWYQQTPGQGLQFLFEYFSETQRNKGNFPGRFSGRQFSNSRSEMNVSTLELGDSALYLCASSLGATNEKLFFGSGTQLSVL.

The table lists this clonotype with many counts. The J gene is TRBJ2-1, the V gene TRBV4-3, with D possibly being TRBD1 or TRBD2 (6 bases each). V shed 1 base and J shed 7 bases, with 14 bases lying between them. The CDR3 spans 15 residues. The germline V gene encodes CDR1 LGHNA and CDR2 YSLEER. The CDR3 nucleotides are TGCGCCAGCAGCCAAGGAGTTAGGGGGAGGAATGAGCAGTTCTTC. Amino acids: CASSQGVRGRNEQFF.

The sample holds many counts of this clonotype. V and J are TRBV5-1 and TRBJ2-5; 9 bases agree with TRBD2. The V gene's germline CDR1 is SGHRS and CDR2 YFSETQ. CDR3 size: 15 residues. V shed 0 bases, J shed 5 bases, and the junction held 5 bases outside the gene matches. As DNA, the CDR3 is TGCGCCAGCAGCTTGGCTAGCGGGACAATGGAGACCCAGTACTTC. The encoded protein is CASSLASGTMETQYF.

This clonotype has a handful of counts. This chain links TRBV4-1 with TRBJ2-7; D tentatively reads TRBD1 or TRBD2 (6 bases each). This CDR3 has 15 amino acids. Trimming removed 1 base at V and 7 bases at J, with 17 bases between. Germline lookup yields CDR1 MGHRA and CDR2 YSYEKL. CDR3 sequence reads: CASSQAWGAPKEQYV. CDR3 DNA sequence: TGCGCCAGCAGCCAAGCATGGGGGGCGCCGAAAGAGCAGTACGTC.

The sample holds many counts of this clonotype. This chain uses TRBV4-1 with TRBJ1-2; TRBD1 is a possible D gene (6 bases). Per germline, CDR1 MGHRA and CDR2 YSYEKL. V was pared by 8 bases and J by 5 bases, with 12 bases between. The length of the CDR3 is 12 residues. The CDR3 nucleotides read TGCGCCAGCCGGAAGGGGGATTATGGCTACACCTTC. This encodes CASRKGDYGYTF.

This clonotype has only a few counts. The chain recombines TRBV11-3 with TRBJ2-1; 11 bases align to TRBD2. The CDR3 has 16 residues. Germline V gives CDR1 SGHNT, CDR2 YENEEA. J was trimmed by 4 bases and V by 4 bases; bases with no gene match: 6. This chain's CDR3 is CASSSVAGGPYNEQFF. In DNA form, the CDR3 reads TGTGCCAGCAGCTCAGTAGCGGGAGGGCCTTACAATGAGCAGTTCTTC.

This clonotype was detected many times. CDR3 protein: CASRPIRDRENAWQYF. CDR3 DNA sequence: TGTGCCAGCAGACCGATCCGGGACAGGGAAAATGCTTGGCAGTACTTC. This chain connects TRBV28 to TRBJ2-7; TRBD1 agrees at 9 bases. CDR3 length: 16 residues. From germline, CDR1 is MDHEN and CDR2 SYDVKM. V dropped 6 bases and J dropped 9; count of bases not matched to a gene: 18.

This clonotype has just a few counts. The gene calls are TRBV7-9 and TRBJ2-1; the D gene is possibly TRBD1 (6 bases). Germline CDR1 SEHNR, CDR2 FQNEAQ (reference sequence). The length of the CDR3 is 16 residues. Trimming stripped 1 base from V and 0 bases from J, with 10 bases between. Written as DNA, the CDR3 is TGTGCCAGCAGCTTAGGGGGGCTAGGCTCCTACAATGAGCAGTTCTTC. Residues: CASSLGGLGSYNEQFF.

This clonotype was detected many times. The chain uses TRBV5-1 and TRBJ1-1, with a tentative D call TRBD1 (5 bases). The V end was cut by 3 bases, the J end by 1 base, with 16 bases between. This CDR3 contains 16 residues. The germline V gene has CDR1 SGHRS and CDR2 YFSETQ. In nucleotides, the CDR3 is TGCGCCAGCAGCTCCCCCCTAAAGGGGAAGAACACTGAAGCTTTCTTT. It codes for CASSSPLKGKNTEAFF. Drawing the rest from reference TRBV5-1 and TRBJ1-1, the complete variable domain is KAGVTQTPRYLIKTRGQQVTLSCSPISGHRSVSWYQQTPGQGLQFLFEYFSETQRNKGNFPGRFSGRQFSNSRSEMNVSTLELGDSALYLCASSSPLKGKNTEAFFGQGTRLTVV.

There are many counts of this clonotype. The V gene is TRBV4-3, the J gene TRBJ2-2; 13 bases map to TRBD2. Germline trimming cut 5 bases from V and 2 bases from J; bases unmatched to any gene: 11. Per germline, CDR1 LGHNA and CDR2 YSLEER. The CDR3 has 19 residues. The CDR3 loop is CASSRNRGLAGPNTGELFF. The CDR3 nucleotides are TGCGCCAGCAGCAGAAACAGGGGACTAGCGGGACCAAACACCGGGGAGCTGTTTTTT.

This clonotype has a count of ten or more. This chain connects TRBV7-3 to TRBJ2-1; D might be TRBD1 (5 bases). Looked up from germline, CDR1 is SGHTA and CDR2 is FQGTGA. The CDR3 extends over 14 amino acids. Trimming took off 3 bases at V and 6 bases at J, with 12 bases between the two ends. CDR3 coding DNA: TGTGCCAGCAGCTTGTTAGGGGCCCCCAATGAGCAGTTCTTC. Protein sequence: CASSLLGAPNEQFF.

Many counts were recorded for this clonotype. This chain joins TRBV20-1 and TRBJ2-2, with 7 bases fitting TRBD2. This CDR3 region has 14 residues. CDR1 and CDR2 (germline): DFQATT, SNEGSKA (reference sequence). Trimming removed 4 bases from V and 3 bases from J; junction bases left unmatched: 5. CDR3 nucleotides: TGCAGTGCTAAGAGGGAGGGGTACACCGGGGAGCTGTTTTTT. Translating it yields CSAKREGYTGELFF.

This clonotype has more than one count but fewer than ten. The gene calls are TRBV20-1 and TRBJ2-5; 9 bases map to TRBD2. The V gene end was trimmed by 5 bases and the J gene end by 0 bases; junction bases not matched to a gene: 7. CDR3 length: 15 amino acids. Germline values: CDR1 DFQATT, CDR2 SNEGSKA (reference sequence). CDR3 nucleotides: TGCAGTGCTGGTCGTCTAGCGGGGAACCAAGAGACCCAGTACTTC. It yields the protein CSAGRLAGNQETQYF.

This clonotype was detected ten times or more. The chain employs TRBV12-3 or TRBV12-4 and TRBJ1-1; D is perhaps TRBD1 (6 bases). The V and J ends lost 4 bases and 6 bases respectively, with 15 bases between them. CDR3 length: 14 amino acids. In DNA form, the CDR3 reads TGTGCCAGCAGTTCGGACCCCTCAGGGGCTGAAGCTTTCTTT. Translating it yields CASSSDPSGAEAFF.

Ten or more counts support this clonotype. V gene TRBV20-1 combines with J gene TRBJ1-4; the match to TRBD1 covers 8 bases. The ends lost 7 bases at V and 3 bases at J; junction bases unmatched: 7. The CDR3 runs to 14 residues. From germline, CDR1 is DFQATT and CDR2 SNEGSKA (reference sequence). CDR3 amino acids: CSVSQGAANEKLFF. Here the CDR3 DNA reads TGCAGTGTTAGCCAGGGGGCAGCTAATGAAAAACTGTTTTTT.

Ten or more counts support this clonotype. At one end, the junction sequence differs from germline, possibly due to a read error. J is TRBJ1-1 and V is TRBV11-2; D gene ambiguous. This CDR3 has 13 residues. Germline V lookup: CDR1 SGHAT, CDR2 FQNNGV. CDR3 sequence: CASRFLMNTEAFF. In DNA form, the CDR3 reads TGTGCCAGCCGCTTTCTCATGAACACTGAAGCTTTCTTT.

This clonotype was counted ten times or more. The chain couples TRBV5-8 to TRBJ2-3; 7 nucleotides line up with TRBD2. The J segment lost 4 bases and the V segment lost 3 bases, leaving 2 bases of the junction unmatched. Germline CDR1 is SGHTS and CDR2 is YDEGEE. CDR3 length equals 13 residues. DNA of the CDR3: TGTGCCAGCAGCTGGCGGGAGCCAGATACGCAGTATTTT. Translation: CASSWREPDTQYF.

This clonotype was seen a handful of times. The chain uses TRBV18 and TRBJ2-7; D gene ambiguous. Germline values: CDR1 KGHSH, CDR2 LQKENI. The CDR3 loop spans 13 amino acids. Trimming removed 3 bases from V and 1 base from J, with 7 bases in between. CDR3 nucleotide sequence: TGTGCCAGCTCACCTCCCAGTTCCTACGAGCAGTACGTC. Amino acid sequence: CASSPPSSYEQYV.

This clonotype was counted at least ten times. The chain links TRBV19 to TRBJ2-7; 8 bases are a match to TRBD1. V lost 6 bases and J lost 3; bases outside the gene matches: 10. CDR1 LNHDA and CDR2 SQIVND come from the germline V gene (reference sequence). The CDR3 sequence is 15 residues long. The CDR3 DNA follows: TGTGCCAGTAGCGCATCCGGGACAGGATTCTACGAGCAGTACGTC. Residues: CASSASGTGFYEQYV.

This clonotype was seen repeatedly, ten times or more. The J gene is TRBJ2-1, the V gene TRBV5-1, with D possibly TRBD2 on 5 matching bases. Trimming removed 1 base from V and 4 bases from J, with 12 bases in between. The germline V gene encodes CDR1 SGHRS and CDR2 YFSETQ. The CDR3 covers 15 residues. The CDR3, as DNA: TGCGCCAGCAGCTTGACTGGGAGTTCGTACAATGAGCAGTTCTTC. This sequence encodes CASSLTGSSYNEQFF.

This clonotype occurred many times. V and J are TRBV28 and TRBJ2-1; the match to TRBD2 covers 10 bases. Germline V lookup: CDR1 MDHEN, CDR2 SYDVKM. J lost 15 bases, V lost 6 bases, and 5 bases had no gene match. This CDR3 comprises 11 residues. The CDR3 is CASRYSGRRFF. The CDR3 DNA follows: TGTGCCAGCAGGTATAGCGGGAGGAGGTTCTTC.

This clonotype was recorded many times. The chain combines TRBV19 with TRBJ1-6; unclear D gene. The CDR3 runs to 15 residues. V lost 0 bases to trimming and J lost 10 bases, with 13 bases between them. Germline loops: CDR1 LNHDA, CDR2 SQIVND (reference sequence). The CDR3 DNA follows: TGTGCCAGTAGTATAGATGCAACCGCCGGGTCACCCCTCCACTTT. As protein: CASSIDATAGSPLHF.

Many counts were recorded for this clonotype. The chain carries TRBV15 and TRBJ2-3, with D tentatively TRBD2 (6 bases). CDR1 LNHNV and CDR2 YYDKDF come from the germline V gene (reference sequence). The V gene lost 8 bases and the J gene lost 2 bases, with 14 bases spanning the gap. The CDR3 is 14 residues long. The CDR3 region is CATVMGGLTDTQYF. In nucleotides, the CDR3 is TGTGCCACCGTTATGGGAGGACTCACAGATACGCAGTATTTT.

In this sample, this clonotype turned up many times. This chain uses TRBV12-3 or TRBV12-4 with TRBJ2-3, with TRBD2 as a possible D gene (6 bases). The germline V and J ends were trimmed by 5 bases and 2 bases, with 8 bases remaining between them. The CDR3 totals 13 residues. The CDR3 coding sequence is TGTGCCAGCAGTACGGGAGACACAGATACGCAGTATTTT. This gives the protein CASSTGDTDTQYF.